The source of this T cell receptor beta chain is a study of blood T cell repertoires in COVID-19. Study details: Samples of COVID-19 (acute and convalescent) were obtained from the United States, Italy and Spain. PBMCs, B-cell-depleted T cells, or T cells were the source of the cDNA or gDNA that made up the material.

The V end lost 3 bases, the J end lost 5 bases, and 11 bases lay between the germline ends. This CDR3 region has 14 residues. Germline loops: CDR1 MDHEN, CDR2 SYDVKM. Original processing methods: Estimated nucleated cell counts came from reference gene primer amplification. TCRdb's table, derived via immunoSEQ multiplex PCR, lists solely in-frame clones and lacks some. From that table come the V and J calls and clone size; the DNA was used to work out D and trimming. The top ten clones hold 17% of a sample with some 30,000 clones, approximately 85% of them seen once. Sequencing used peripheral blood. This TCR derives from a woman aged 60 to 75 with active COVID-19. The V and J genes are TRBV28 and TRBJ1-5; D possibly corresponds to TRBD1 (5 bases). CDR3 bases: TGTGCCAGCAGTTTTTTCCAGGGTCATCAGCCCCAGCATTTT. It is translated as CASSFFQGHQPQHF.